This T cell receptor (beta chain) was sequenced for a study of blood T cell repertoires in COVID-19. Germline V gives CDR1 SQVTM, CDR2 ANQGSEA. Losses at the gene ends were 7 bases for V and 0 bases for J; bases not matched to a gene: 6. The CDR3 runs to 13 residues. In the study's own analysis: Estimation of nucleated cell counts relied on the amplification of reference gene primers. Libraries were prepared by immunoSEQ multiplex PCR; TCRdb keeps only in-frame clonotypes and omits some of them. V and J calls and clone size are as listed in that table; D and trimming were resolved from the DNA. The sample yields roughly 290,000 clones, under 90% seen once.

The sequencing input was PBMCs or T cells enriched from blood (not recorded which). The rearrangement joins TRBV29-1 to TRBJ2-7; 7 positions agree with TRBD1. This sequence was found in a woman aged 40 to 49 who had recovered from COVID-19. The CDR3 DNA follows: TGCAGCGCTTTCGGACAGGCCTCCTACGAGCAGTACTTC. Its protein product is CSAFGQASYEQYF.